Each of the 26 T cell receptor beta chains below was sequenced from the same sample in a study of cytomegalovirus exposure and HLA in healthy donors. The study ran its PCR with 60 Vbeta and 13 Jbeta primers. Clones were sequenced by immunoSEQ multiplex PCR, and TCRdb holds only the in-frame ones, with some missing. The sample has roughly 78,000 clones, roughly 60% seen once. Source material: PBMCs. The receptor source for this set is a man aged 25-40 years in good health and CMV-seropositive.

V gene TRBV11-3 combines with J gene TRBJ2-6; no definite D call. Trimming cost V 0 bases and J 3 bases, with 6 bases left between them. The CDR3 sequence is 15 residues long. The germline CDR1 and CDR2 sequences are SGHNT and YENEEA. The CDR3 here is CASSLEGNGANVLTF. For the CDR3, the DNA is TGTGCCAGCAGCTTAGAGGGCAATGGGGCCAACGTCCTGACTTTC.

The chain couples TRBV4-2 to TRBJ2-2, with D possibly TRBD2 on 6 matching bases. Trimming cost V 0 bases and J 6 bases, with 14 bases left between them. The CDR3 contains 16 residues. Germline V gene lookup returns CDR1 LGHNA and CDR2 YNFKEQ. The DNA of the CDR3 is TGTGCCAGCAGCCAAGATTTGCCTAGCGAGTCCGGGGAGCTGTTTTTT. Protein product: CASSQDLPSESGELFF.

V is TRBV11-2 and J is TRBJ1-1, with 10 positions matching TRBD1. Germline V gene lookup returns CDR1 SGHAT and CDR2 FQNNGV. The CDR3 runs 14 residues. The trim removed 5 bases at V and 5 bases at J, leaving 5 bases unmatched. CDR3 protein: CASSRDRGETEAFF. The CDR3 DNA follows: TGTGCCAGCAGCAGGGACAGGGGTGAGACTGAAGCTTTCTTT.

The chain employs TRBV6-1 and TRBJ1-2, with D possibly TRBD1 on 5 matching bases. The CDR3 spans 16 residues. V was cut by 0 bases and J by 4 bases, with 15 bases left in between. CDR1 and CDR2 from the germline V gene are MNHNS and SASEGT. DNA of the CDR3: TGTGCCAGCAGTGAAGCCCCGGGAGGGGCTGGCTATGGCTACACCTTC. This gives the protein CASSEAPGGAGYGYTF.

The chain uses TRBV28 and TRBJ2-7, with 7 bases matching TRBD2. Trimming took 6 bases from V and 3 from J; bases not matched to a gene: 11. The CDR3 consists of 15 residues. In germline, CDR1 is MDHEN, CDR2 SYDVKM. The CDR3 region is CASRSVAGRFYEQYF. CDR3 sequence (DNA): TGTGCCAGCAGATCCGTAGCGGGTCGATTCTACGAGCAGTACTTC.

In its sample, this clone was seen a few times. The CDR3: CSDGEAFF. The CDR3 region has the DNA TGCAGCGACGGGGAGGCTTTCTTT. V usage is TRBV29-1 and J usage is TRBJ1-1, with D uncertain. CDR3 size: 8 residues. The germline V gene has CDR1 SQVTM and CDR2 ANQGSEA. Trimming pared 7 bases from V and 11 bases from J, leaving 8 bases between.

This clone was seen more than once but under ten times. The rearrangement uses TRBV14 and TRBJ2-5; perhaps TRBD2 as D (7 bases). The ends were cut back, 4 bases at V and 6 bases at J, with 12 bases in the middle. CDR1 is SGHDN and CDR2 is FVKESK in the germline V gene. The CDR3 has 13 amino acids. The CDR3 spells CASSRGGAQTQYF. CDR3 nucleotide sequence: TGTGCCAGCAGCCGGGGGGGGGCACAGACCCAGTACTTC.

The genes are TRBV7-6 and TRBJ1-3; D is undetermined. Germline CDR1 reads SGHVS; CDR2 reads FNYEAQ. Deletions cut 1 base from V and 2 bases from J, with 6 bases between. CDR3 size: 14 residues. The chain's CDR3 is CASSLVSAGNTIYF. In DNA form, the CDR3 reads TGTGCCAGCAGCTTAGTTTCCGCTGGAAACACCATATATTTT.

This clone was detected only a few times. The chain's CDR3 is CASSLSNYEQFF. The CDR3 DNA reads TGTGCCAGCAGCCTGAGTAATTATGAGCAGTTCTTC. The rearrangement joins TRBV2 to TRBJ2-1; D gene ambiguous. In germline, CDR1 is SNHLY, CDR2 FYNNEI. This CDR3 is built from 12 residues. The germline V and J ends were trimmed by 6 bases and 8 bases, with 11 bases remaining between them.

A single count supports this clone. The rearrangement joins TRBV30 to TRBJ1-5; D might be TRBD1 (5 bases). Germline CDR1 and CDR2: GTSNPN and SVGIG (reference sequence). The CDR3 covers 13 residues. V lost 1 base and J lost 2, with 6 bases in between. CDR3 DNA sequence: TGTGCCTGGAGTGAAGGGGGCAATCAGCCCCAGCATTTT. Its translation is CAWSEGGNQPQHF.

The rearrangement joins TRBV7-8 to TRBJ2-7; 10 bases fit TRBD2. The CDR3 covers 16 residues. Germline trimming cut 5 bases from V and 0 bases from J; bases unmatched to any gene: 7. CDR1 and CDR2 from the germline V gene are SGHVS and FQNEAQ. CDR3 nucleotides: TGTGCCAGCAGCAAACCGGGACTAGCGCTCTCCTACGAGCAGTACTTC. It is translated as CASSKPGLALSYEQYF.

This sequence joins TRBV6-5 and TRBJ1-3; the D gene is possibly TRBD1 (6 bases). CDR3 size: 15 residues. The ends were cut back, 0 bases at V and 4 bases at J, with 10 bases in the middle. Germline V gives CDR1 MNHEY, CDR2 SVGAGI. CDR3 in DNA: TGTGCCAGCAGTTACTCACAGGGAGAAGGAAACACCATATATTTT. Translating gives CASSYSQGEGNTIYF.

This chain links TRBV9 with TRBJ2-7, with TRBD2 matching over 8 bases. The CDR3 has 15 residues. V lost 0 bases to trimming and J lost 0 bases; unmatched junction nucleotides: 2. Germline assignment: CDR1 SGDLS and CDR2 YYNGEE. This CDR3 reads CASSVGGTSSYEQYF. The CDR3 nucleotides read TGTGCCAGCAGCGTAGGAGGGACTAGCTCCTACGAGCAGTACTTC.

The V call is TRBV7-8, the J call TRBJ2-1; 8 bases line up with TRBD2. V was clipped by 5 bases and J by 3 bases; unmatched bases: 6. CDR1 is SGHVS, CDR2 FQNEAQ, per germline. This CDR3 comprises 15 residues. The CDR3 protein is CASSLTSGNYNEQFF. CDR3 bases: TGTGCCAGCAGCCTAACTAGCGGAAACTACAATGAGCAGTTCTTC.

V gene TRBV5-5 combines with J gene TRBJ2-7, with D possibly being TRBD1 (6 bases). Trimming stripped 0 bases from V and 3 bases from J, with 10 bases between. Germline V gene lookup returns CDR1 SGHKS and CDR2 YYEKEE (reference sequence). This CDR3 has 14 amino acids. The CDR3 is CASSLAQGIYEQYF. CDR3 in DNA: TGTGCCAGCAGCTTGGCCCAGGGGATCTACGAGCAGTACTTC.

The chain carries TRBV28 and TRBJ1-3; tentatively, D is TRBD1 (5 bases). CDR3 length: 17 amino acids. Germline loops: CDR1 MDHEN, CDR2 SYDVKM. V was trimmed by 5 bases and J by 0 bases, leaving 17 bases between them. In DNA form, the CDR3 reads TGTGCCAGCAGTCCCCCCGCGGGGGGACCCTCTGGAAACACCATATATTTT. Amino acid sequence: CASSPPAGGPSGNTIYF.

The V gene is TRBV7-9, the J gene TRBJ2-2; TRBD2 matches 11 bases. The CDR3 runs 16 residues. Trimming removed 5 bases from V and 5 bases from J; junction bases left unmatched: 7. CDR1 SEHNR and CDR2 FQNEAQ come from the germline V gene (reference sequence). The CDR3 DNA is TGTGCCAGCAGCCCAGTAGCGGGAGGGATGACCGGGGAGCTGTTTTTT. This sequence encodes CASSPVAGGMTGELFF.

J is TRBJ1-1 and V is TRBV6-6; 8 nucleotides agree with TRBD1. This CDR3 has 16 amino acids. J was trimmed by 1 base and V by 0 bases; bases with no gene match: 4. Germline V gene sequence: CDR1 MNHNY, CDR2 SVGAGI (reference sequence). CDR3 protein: CASSYSRDRGNTEAFF. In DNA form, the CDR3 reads TGTGCCAGCAGTTACTCCCGCGACAGGGGGAACACTGAAGCTTTCTTT.

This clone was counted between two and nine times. In DNA form, the CDR3 reads TGCGCCAGCAGCCAAGATGGGGGCCGACTAGCGGAGTACTTC. It specifies CASSQDGGRLAEYF. The chain employs TRBV4-1 and TRBJ2-7; TRBD2 aligns across 9 bases. Germline assignment: CDR1 MGHRA and CDR2 YSYEKL. The length of the CDR3 is 14 residues. After removal of 0 bases from V and 11 bases from J, the junction contained 8 bases not matched to a gene.

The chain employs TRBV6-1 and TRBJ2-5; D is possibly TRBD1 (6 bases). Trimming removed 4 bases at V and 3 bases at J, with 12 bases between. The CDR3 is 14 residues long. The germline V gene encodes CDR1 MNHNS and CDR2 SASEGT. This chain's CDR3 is CASSVSQGKETQYF. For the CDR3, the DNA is TGTGCCAGCAGTGTATCCCAGGGGAAAGAGACCCAGTACTTC.

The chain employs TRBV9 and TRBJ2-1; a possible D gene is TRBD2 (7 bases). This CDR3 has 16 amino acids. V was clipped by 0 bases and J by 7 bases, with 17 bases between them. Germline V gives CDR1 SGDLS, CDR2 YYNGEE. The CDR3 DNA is TGTGCCAGCAGCGTAGACGGGGGGCTAGCTGTGAATGAGCAGTTCTTC. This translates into CASSVDGGLAVNEQFF. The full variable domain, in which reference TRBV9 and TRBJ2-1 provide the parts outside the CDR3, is DSGVTQTPKHLITATGQRVTLRCSPRSGDLSVYWYQQSLDQGLQFLIQYYNGEERAKGNILERFSAQQFPDLHSELNLSSLELGDSALYFCASSVDGGLAVNEQFFGPGTRLTVL.

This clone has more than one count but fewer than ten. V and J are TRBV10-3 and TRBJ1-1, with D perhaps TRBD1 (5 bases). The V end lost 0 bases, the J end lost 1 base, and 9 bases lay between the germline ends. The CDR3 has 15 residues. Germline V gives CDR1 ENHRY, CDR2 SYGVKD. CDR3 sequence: CAISESAGRNTEAFF. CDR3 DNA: TGTGCCATCAGTGAGTCGGCAGGGCGGAACACTGAAGCTTTCTTT.

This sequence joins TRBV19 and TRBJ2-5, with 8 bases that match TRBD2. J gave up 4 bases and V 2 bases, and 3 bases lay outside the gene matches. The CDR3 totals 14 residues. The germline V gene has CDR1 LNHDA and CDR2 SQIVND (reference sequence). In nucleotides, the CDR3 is TGTGCCAGTAGTATAACTGCGGGGGGAGAGACCCAGTACTTC. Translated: CASSITAGGETQYF.

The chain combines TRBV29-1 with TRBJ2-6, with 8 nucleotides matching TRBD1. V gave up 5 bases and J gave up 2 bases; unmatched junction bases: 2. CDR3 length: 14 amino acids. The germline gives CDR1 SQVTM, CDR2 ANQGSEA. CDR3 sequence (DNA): TGCAGCGTTAGGACAGGGACTGGGGCCAACGTCCTGACTTTC. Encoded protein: CSVRTGTGANVLTF.

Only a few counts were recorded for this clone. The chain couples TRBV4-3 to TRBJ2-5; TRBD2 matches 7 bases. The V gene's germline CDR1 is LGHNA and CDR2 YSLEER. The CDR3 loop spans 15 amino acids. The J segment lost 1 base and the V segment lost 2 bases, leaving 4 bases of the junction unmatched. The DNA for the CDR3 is TGCGCCAGCAGCCAACAGGCGGGGGTCCAAGAGACCCAGTACTTC. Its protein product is CASSQQAGVQETQYF.

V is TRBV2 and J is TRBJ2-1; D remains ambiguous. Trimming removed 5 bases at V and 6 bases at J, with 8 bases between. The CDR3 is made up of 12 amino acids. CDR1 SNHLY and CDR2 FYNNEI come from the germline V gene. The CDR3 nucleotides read TGTGCCAGCAGTCCTGGCGGCAATGAGCAGTTCTTC. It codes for CASSPGGNEQFF.